The T cell receptor beta chain under discussion was sequenced for a study of cytomegalovirus exposure and HLA in healthy donors. Germline CDR1 MDHEN, CDR2 SYDVKM. The CDR3 runs to 16 residues. The V gene end was trimmed by 7 bases and the J gene end by 6 bases; junction bases not matched to a gene: 12. A multiplex PCR was run with 60 Vbeta primers and 13 Jbeta primers. Sequencing used immunoSEQ multiplex PCR; TCRdb keeps in-frame clones, though not all of them. In the table there are about 190,000 clones, roughly 74% of which are singletons. This clone was detected only a few times. The receptor comes from a woman younger than 45 in good health and CMV-seropositive. This rearrangement joins TRBV28 to TRBJ1-6; TRBD1 agrees at 7 bases. Sequencing input: PBMCs. DNA of the CDR3: TGTGCCAGCACCGAAGCGGAGGGGGCAGGTAATTCACCCCTCCACTTT. It codes for CASTEAEGAGNSPLHF.